These 24 T cell receptor beta chains originate from one sample sequenced in a study of cytomegalovirus exposure and HLA in healthy donors. Assay used: immunoSEQ multiplex PCR; TCRdb lists only in-frame clones, some missing. The data contain 300,000 or so clones, approximately 85% of them singletons. Material for sequencing was PBMCs. These receptors came from a man between 25 and 39 years old in good health and CMV-seronegative.

J is TRBJ2-7 and V is TRBV6-5; 9 bases fit TRBD1. Germline values: CDR1 MNHEY, CDR2 SVGAGI. V trimming: 4 bases; J trimming: 3 bases; junction bases outside the gene matches: 10. There are 16 residues in the CDR3. This CDR3 reads CASSLTRTGALYEQYF. The CDR3 DNA follows: TGTGCCAGCAGTTTAACGAGGACAGGGGCCCTCTACGAGCAGTACTTC.

The gene calls are TRBV27 and TRBJ1-1; 10 nucleotides match TRBD1. Germline trimming cut 3 bases from V and 2 bases from J; bases unmatched to any gene: 6. The CDR3 has 16 amino acids. Per germline, CDR1 MNHEY and CDR2 SMNVEV (reference sequence). This chain's CDR3 is CASSFSGQGVNTEAFF. The DNA for the CDR3 is TGTGCCAGCAGTTTTTCCGGACAGGGGGTAAACACTGAAGCTTTCTTT.

V usage is TRBV29-1 and J usage is TRBJ2-3; 10 nucleotides agree with TRBD2. Germline V gene sequence: CDR1 SQVTM, CDR2 ANQGSEA. The length of the CDR3 is 14 residues. The ends lost 6 bases at V and 3 bases at J; junction bases unmatched: 6. In DNA, the CDR3 is TGCAGCGTGGCTAGCGGGGGCACGACAGATACGCAGTATTTT. As protein: CSVASGGTTDTQYF.

V and J are TRBV11-2 and TRBJ2-7; D is unclear. V lost 1 base and J 3 bases, leaving 7 bases between the germline ends. CDR3 length equals 13 residues. CDR1 and CDR2 from the germline V gene are SGHAT and FQNNGV. CDR3 in DNA: TGTGCCAGCAGCTTAGCGGAGTTCTACGAGCAGTACTTC. Translated, it gives CASSLAEFYEQYF.

This clone was picked up a small number of times. The chain carries TRBV6-5 and TRBJ2-2; a weak D match, TRBD2 (6 bases). V was shortened by 11 bases and J by 1 base, with 17 bases between the two germline ends. Germline loops: CDR1 MNHEY, CDR2 SVGAGI. The CDR3 extends over 15 amino acids. The CDR3 here is CASMTGGVNTGELFF. The CDR3 region has the DNA TGTGCCTCAATGACGGGCGGGGTGAACACCGGGGAGCTGTTTTTT.

This chain joins TRBV19 and TRBJ1-2, with TRBD1 matching 7 bases. J was trimmed by 8 bases and V by 5 bases; bases with no gene match: 8. Germline V gives CDR1 LNHDA, CDR2 SQIVND (reference sequence). The CDR3 has 13 amino acids. As DNA, the CDR3 is TGTGCCAGTAGTTTCGAGGGGGCGCGGGGCTACACCTTC. This codes for CASSFEGARGYTF.

The chain couples TRBV7-9 to TRBJ2-5, with 8 bases fitting TRBD2. The germline CDR1 and CDR2 sequences are SEHNR and FQNEAQ (reference sequence). The CDR3 has 14 amino acids. Unmatched junction bases numbered 2, after V lost 5 bases and J lost 0 bases. CDR3 amino acids: CASSPTSDQETQYF. The CDR3 DNA is TGTGCCAGCAGCCCGACTAGCGACCAAGAGACCCAGTACTTC.

This chain connects TRBV7-2 to TRBJ1-5; D may be TRBD1 (6 bases). This CDR3 comprises 16 residues. Germline assignment: CDR1 SGHTA and CDR2 FQGNSA. Deletions cut 5 bases from V and 0 bases from J, with 14 bases between. The CDR3, as DNA: TGTGCCAGCAGCCCGGGGGGCAGGGGTAGCAATCAGCCCCAGCATTTT. Encoded protein: CASSPGGRGSNQPQHF. The full variable domain, its missing parts supplied by reference TRBV7-2 and TRBJ1-5, is GAGVSQSPSNKVTEKGKDVELRCDPISGHTALYWYRQSLGQGLEFLIYFQGNSAPDKSGLPSDRFSAERTGGSVSTLTIQRTQQEDSAVYLCASSPGGRGSNQPQHFGDGTRLSIL.

The chain combines TRBV18 with TRBJ2-3; 8 bases are shared with TRBD1. Looked up from germline, CDR1 is KGHSH and CDR2 is LQKENI. J gave up 2 bases and V 6 bases, and 7 bases lay outside the gene matches. The CDR3 length is 15 residues. Written as DNA, the CDR3 is TGTGCCAGCTCCCGAGGACAGGGAGACACAGATACGCAGTATTTT. Encoded protein: CASSRGQGDTDTQYF.

The chain has TRBV27 and TRBJ2-7; 9 bases are a match to TRBD2. The CDR3 is 13 residues long. The V gene end was trimmed by 2 bases and the J gene end by 4 bases; junction bases not matched to a gene: 0. Per germline, CDR1 MNHEY and CDR2 SMNVEV (reference sequence). CDR3 nucleotide sequence: TGTGCCAGCAGTTTAGCGGGGGGGTACGAGCAGTACTTC. It yields the protein CASSLAGGYEQYF.

V and J are TRBV11-2 and TRBJ1-4; D ambiguous. CDR1 and CDR2 (germline): SGHAT, FQNNGV. The CDR3 covers 13 residues. Trimming removed 5 bases at V and 5 bases at J, with 9 bases between. The DNA for the CDR3 is TGTGCCAGCAGCCATTGGGAGAATGAAAAACTGTTTTTT. Amino acid sequence: CASSHWENEKLFF.

This chain joins TRBV5-6 and TRBJ1-5; the match to TRBD1 covers 7 bases. Germline-derived CDR1 and CDR2 are SGHDT and YYEEEE. V lost 2 bases to trimming and J lost 4 bases; unmatched junction nucleotides: 9. The CDR3 length is 16 residues. CDR3 sequence: CASSFRQGLGNQPQHF. The CDR3 DNA reads as TGTGCCAGCAGCTTCAGACAGGGACTAGGGAATCAGCCCCAGCATTTT.

This chain joins TRBV6-1 and TRBJ1-1; D is uncertain. From germline, CDR1 is MNHNS and CDR2 SASEGT. V lost 4 bases and J 1 base, leaving 13 bases between the germline ends. The CDR3 length is 15 residues. For the CDR3, the DNA is TGTGCCAGCAGTGGGTCCCTAGGTAGGAACACTGAAGCTTTCTTT. It encodes CASSGSLGRNTEAFF.

The V gene is TRBV7-9, the J gene TRBJ1-3; D not certain. From germline, CDR1 is SEHNR and CDR2 FQNEAQ (reference sequence). The germline V and J ends were trimmed by 3 bases and 2 bases, with 8 bases remaining between them. CDR3 length: 14 amino acids. The CDR3 loop reads CASSFSEAGNTIYF. The CDR3 DNA is TGTGCCAGCAGCTTCTCAGAGGCTGGAAACACCATATATTTT. Full variable domain (rest looked up from reference TRBV7-9 and TRBJ1-3): DTGVSQNPRHKITKRGQNVTFRCDPISEHNRLYWYRQTLGQGPEFLTYFQNEAQLEKSRLLSDRFSAERPKGSFSTLEIQRTEQGDSAMYLCASSFSEAGNTIYFGEGSWLTVV.

The V call is TRBV5-1, the J call TRBJ1-1, with unresolved D. This CDR3 is built from 13 residues. Trimming removed 1 base from V and 2 bases from J, with 6 bases in between. Germline V gene sequence: CDR1 SGHRS, CDR2 YFSETQ. The CDR3 coding sequence is TGCGCCAGCAGCTTGATATCTAACACTGAAGCTTTCTTT. Protein: CASSLISNTEAFF.

V gene TRBV19 combines with J gene TRBJ1-1; 9 bases fit TRBD1. Unmatched junction bases numbered 3, after V lost 2 bases and J lost 5 bases. Germline CDR1 reads LNHDA; CDR2 reads SQIVND (reference sequence). This CDR3 has 14 amino acids. The CDR3 here is CASSITGGVTEAFF. Written as DNA, the CDR3 is TGTGCCAGTAGTATAACAGGGGGCGTAACTGAAGCTTTCTTT.

This sequence joins TRBV19 and TRBJ2-1; D gene uncertain. Germline CDR1 and CDR2: LNHDA and SQIVND (reference sequence). Trimming cost V 6 bases and J 10 bases, with 13 bases left between them. This CDR3 spans 12 amino acids. The CDR3 bases are TGTGCCAGTAGGGGCCTTTTAAGCGAGCAGTTCTTC. Translation: CASRGLLSEQFF.

The chain uses TRBV5-6 and TRBJ1-3; 8 bases agree with TRBD1. Germline V gene lookup returns CDR1 SGHDT and CDR2 YYEEEE. V gave up 2 bases and J gave up 3 bases; unmatched junction bases: 7. The CDR3 runs to 16 residues. The CDR3 loop reads CASSFGQGQGGNTIYF. Written as DNA, the CDR3 is TGTGCCAGCAGCTTCGGACAGGGTCAGGGTGGAAACACCATATATTTT.

CDR3 in DNA: TGTGCCAGCAGCGATGACACGAACACTGAAGCTTTCTTT. It yields the protein CASSDDTNTEAFF. J is TRBJ1-1 and V is TRBV5-4; D remains unclear. Trimming left V 4 bases short and J 1 base short, with 8 bases between. In germline, CDR1 is SGHNT, CDR2 YYREEE (reference sequence). CDR3 length: 13 amino acids.

V usage is TRBV6-5 and J usage is TRBJ1-2, with a weak D call TRBD1 (6 bases). The CDR3 is 12 amino acids. Looked up from germline, CDR1 is MNHEY and CDR2 is SVGAGI. V was trimmed by 8 bases and J by 5 bases, leaving 12 bases between them. The CDR3 DNA is TGTGCCAGCCTACAGGGTGGGTATGGCTACACCTTC. Translating gives CASLQGGYGYTF.

V is TRBV7-2 and J is TRBJ2-7, with D possibly being TRBD2 (5 bases). The CDR3 runs 15 residues. Germline CDR1 is SGHTA and CDR2 is FQGNSA. V was shortened by 1 base and J by 2 bases, with 12 bases between the two germline ends. In DNA form, the CDR3 reads TGTGCCAGCAGCTTAGAAGGAGGTCTCACCTACGAGCAGTACTTC. This encodes CASSLEGGLTYEQYF.

This chain links TRBV2 with TRBJ2-7; TRBD2 matches at 12 bases. Germline trimming cut 5 bases from V and 7 bases from J; bases unmatched to any gene: 3. Germline lookup yields CDR1 SNHLY and CDR2 FYNNEI. The CDR3 is made up of 13 amino acids. The CDR3 is CASSLGTSGEQYF. The CDR3 region has the DNA TGTGCCAGCAGTCTAGGGACTAGCGGGGAGCAGTACTTC.

The chain joins TRBV7-9 to TRBJ2-1; TRBD1 matches at 7 bases. V gave up 4 bases and J gave up 4 bases; unmatched junction bases: 10. CDR3 length: 16 residues. The germline CDR1 and CDR2 sequences are SEHNR and FQNEAQ (reference sequence). CDR3 nucleotides: TGTGCCAGCAGCTCGACCCAGGGGGTGAGTTACAATGAGCAGTTCTTC. As protein: CASSSTQGVSYNEQFF.

In this sample, this clone turned up once. The CDR3 region has the DNA TGCGCCAGCAGCCCTCAGCGGGGGAGCTACGAGCAGTACTTC. Encoded protein: CASSPQRGSYEQYF. V and J are TRBV4-3 and TRBJ2-7; 8 bases agree with TRBD2. The CDR3 spans 14 residues. Per germline, CDR1 LGHNA and CDR2 YSLEER. Trimming cost V 4 bases and J 3 bases; bases outside gene matches: 5.